The rows below give T cell receptor beta chains drawn from one sample of a study of blood T cell repertoires in COVID-19. TCRdb's copy holds only in-frame clones and misses some; the assay was immunoSEQ multiplex PCR. The sample holds about 190,000 clones; 86% are singletons and the top ten take about 9.7%. The sequencing input was PBMCs or T cells enriched from blood (not recorded which). All receptors come from a woman between 25 and 40 years old who had recovered from COVID-19. The CDR3 runs from the conserved cysteine through the conserved F or W. Each record gives: V gene, J gene, D gene, clone size, CDR3 DNA, CDR3 protein. A D gene is named only where the DNA matches it firmly. Clone size appears in some rows only: once, few, many, or a class for an expanded clone.

TRBV9	TRBJ2-7	.	.	TGTGCCAGCAGCGTAGCTGATGCGGGTTATACGAGCTCCTACGAGCAGTACTTC	CASSVADAGYTSSYEQYF
TRBV3-1/TRBV3-2	TRBJ2-7	TRBD2	once	TGTGCCAGCAGCCAAGTTGGGACTAGCGGGAGGGCGACCTACGAGCAGTACTTC	CASSQVGTSGRATYEQYF
TRBV28	TRBJ1-5	.	.	TGTGCCAGCAGCCGCCCCGAGACAGGCGATTATCAGCCCCAGCATTTT	CASSRPETGDYQPQHF
TRBV28	TRBJ1-2	.	.	TGTGCCAGCAGTTTGGGAAAAACAGGGCCACATGGCTACACCTTC	CASSLGKTGPHGYTF
TRBV27	TRBJ1-5	.	.	TGTGCCGGCAGTTTTCGCGGGTTCCCTCGATATAGCAATCAGCCCCAGCATTTT	CAGSFRGFPRYSNQPQHF
TRBV4-1	TRBJ1-4	.	.	TGCGCCAGCAGCCAAGGACCGGGAGTCGATGAAAAACTGTTTTTT	CASSQGPGVDEKLFF
TRBV28	TRBJ2-7	.	.	TGTGCCAGCAGCCAGGGCACAGAGCACTACGAGCAGTACTTC	CASSQGTEHYEQYF
TRBV11-3	TRBJ2-2	TRBD2	.	TGTGCCAGCAGCTTTAGGACTAGTGAAGGCGGGGAGCTGTTTTTT	CASSFRTSEGGELFF
TRBV14	TRBJ2-7	.	.	TGTGCCAGCAGCCAAGATCTCCCAGGATACGAGCAGTACTTC	CASSQDLPGYEQYF
TRBV5-1	TRBJ1-1	.	.	TGCGCCAGCAGCAGGACAGTACTGAACACTGAAGCTTTCTTT	CASSRTVLNTEAFF
TRBV12-5	TRBJ2-1	TRBD2	.	TGTGCTAGTGGTTTCCAGTTGCGGGGGGACCTCTCCAATGAGCAGTTCTTC	CASGFQLRGDLSNEQFF
TRBV7-9	TRBJ2-5	TRBD1	.	TGTGCCAGCAGCTCCCAACAGGGGACGGTGGAGACCCAGTACTTC	CASSSQQGTVETQYF
TRBV3-1/TRBV3-2	TRBJ1-6	TRBD1	.	TGTGCCAGCAGCCAAGAGGGGGACAGGGTTAAATCACCCCTCCACTTT	CASSQEGDRVKSPLHF
TRBV28	TRBJ2-1	TRBD2	.	TGTGCCAGCAGGGCCGGGACTAGCGGGAGTTGGGGTTTTGTTCTGGATGAGCAGTTCTTC	CASRAGTSGSWGFVLDEQFF
TRBV28	TRBJ2-7	TRBD2	.	TGTGCCAGCAGTAAGGGGACTAGCGGGAGCTACGAGCAGTACTTC	CASSKGTSGSYEQYF
TRBV19	TRBJ2-7	.	.	TGTGCCAGTAGTATATACGGGACTGGGTCCTACGAGCAGTACTTC	CASSIYGTGSYEQYF
TRBV3-1/TRBV3-2	TRBJ1-2	TRBD1	.	TGTGCCAGCAGCCAGGCGGACAGGGGGTATGGCTACACCTTC	CASSQADRGYGYTF
TRBV21-1	TRBJ2-3	.	.	TGTGCCAGCGAGACTAGCGGGAGTCCCACAGATACGCAGTATTTT	CASETSGSPTDTQYF
TRBV7-9	TRBJ2-2	.	.	TGTGCCAGCAGCCAGCTAGCGACGAACACCGGGGAGCTGTTTTTT	CASSQLATNTGELFF
TRBV5-1	TRBJ2-5	TRBD1	.	TGCGCCAGCGGGGCAGGGGGCATAGGGGAGACCCAGTACTTC	CASGAGGIGETQYF
TRBV7-8	TRBJ2-7	TRBD1	.	TGTGCCAGCAGCTTAGCGCAGACAGGGTACGAGCAGTACTTC	CASSLAQTGYEQYF
TRBV5-1	TRBJ2-2	.	.	TGCGCCAGCAGTCAGACAGGTTGGGGAAGCACCGGGGAGCTGTTTTTT	CASSQTGWGSTGELFF
TRBV5-5	TRBJ2-5	.	.	TGTGCCAGCAGAATATGGGGAGCCCAAGAGACCCAGTACTTC	CASRIWGAQETQYF
TRBV21-1	TRBJ2-7	.	.	TGTGCCAGCAGCAGTTGGGACAGAAGCTACGAGCAGTACTTC	CASSSWDRSYEQYF
TRBV6-5	TRBJ1-2	.	.	TGTGCCAGCAGGAGGGACATCCTCTATGGCTACACCTTC	CASRRDILYGYTF
TRBV7-9	TRBJ2-3	TRBD2	.	TGTGCCAGCAGCCCCCAGTTAGCGGGAGTGTATACGCAGTATTTT	CASSPQLAGVYTQYF